One sample yielded the 31 T cell receptor beta chains listed below, sequenced in a study of shared clonotypes between healthy human individuals. The naive CD8 population came from CD45RO-negative cells selected for CCR7, without terminally differentiated effector memory CD45RA+ cells. Repertoires were generated with immunoSEQ multiplex PCR, while TCRdb's copy carries only in-frame clones and drops some. The sample shows about 600,000 clones, 95% to 98% of them seen only once. Input material: naive CD8+ T cells sorted from blood. These receptors were obtained from a man aged 25-45 years in good health.

This chain connects TRBV7-6 to TRBJ2-7; 7 bases are a match to TRBD1. V shed 4 bases, J shed 1 base, and the junction held 7 bases outside the gene matches. Looked up from germline, CDR1 is SGHVS and CDR2 is FNYEAQ. There are 15 residues in the CDR3. DNA of the CDR3: TGTGCCAGCAGCTCCACTCCGACAGGGTCCTACGAGCAGTACTTC. Amino acid sequence: CASSSTPTGSYEQYF.

Comment on this clone: Other DNA sequences in the same sample also yield this CDR3. This chain uses TRBV2 with TRBJ1-2; D not certain. Trimming pared 6 bases from V and 5 bases from J, leaving 4 bases between. Germline values: CDR1 SNHLY, CDR2 FYNNEI. The CDR3 has 10 residues. The CDR3 bases are TGTGCCAGCAGGGGGTATGGCTACACCTTC. Encoded protein: CASRGYGYTF.

The chain combines TRBV28 with TRBJ2-7; 8 bases are a match to TRBD1. Trimming cost V 3 bases and J 12 bases; bases outside gene matches: 13. Germline CDR1 reads MDHEN; CDR2 reads SYDVKM. The CDR3 has 14 amino acids. The CDR3 bases are TGTGCCAGCAGTTTCGGGACAGGCGGTTCCTTCACGTACTTC. As protein: CASSFGTGGSFTYF.

V usage is TRBV7-9 and J usage is TRBJ2-3; 10 bases align to TRBD2. Trimming cost V 4 bases and J 6 bases; bases outside gene matches: 7. Germline CDR1 is SEHNR and CDR2 is FQNEAQ (reference sequence). This CDR3 has 15 amino acids. The DNA for the CDR3 is TGTGCCAGCAGCTCGCAGCGGGAGGGCCGTGATACGCAGTATTTT. Translating it yields CASSSQREGRDTQYF. Full variable domain (rest looked up from reference TRBV7-9 and TRBJ2-3): DTGVSQNPRHKITKRGQNVTFRCDPISEHNRLYWYRQTLGQGPEFLTYFQNEAQLEKSRLLSDRFSAERPKGSFSTLEIQRTEQGDSAMYLCASSSQREGRDTQYFGPGTRLTVL.

The chain employs TRBV5-6 and TRBJ2-7; D could derive from TRBD1 or TRBD2 (6 bases each). Germline values: CDR1 SGHDT, CDR2 YYEEEE. This CDR3 has 13 amino acids. Trimming left V 4 bases short and J 2 bases short, with 10 bases between. The DNA of the CDR3 is TGTGCCAGCAGCGCGGGACAACCCTACGAGCAGTACTTC. The encoded protein is CASSAGQPYEQYF.

V is TRBV7-9 and J is TRBJ2-3, with 11 bases identical to TRBD2. V lost 5 bases, J lost 4 bases, and 17 bases stayed unmatched. Germline V gene sequence: CDR1 SEHNR, CDR2 FQNEAQ (reference sequence). The CDR3 spans 19 residues. The CDR3 nucleotides are TGTGCCAGCAGCGTAGTTGGGACTAGCGGCCCGAGCCCCCCAGATACGCAGTATTTT. Translated, it gives CASSVVGTSGPSPPDTQYF.

The chain couples TRBV5-1 to TRBJ2-1, with 7 bases identical to TRBD2. J lost 5 bases, V lost 0 bases, and 5 bases had no gene match. The germline V gene encodes CDR1 SGHRS and CDR2 YFSETQ. The CDR3 has 15 residues. CDR3 residues: CASSLGWREHNEQFF. The CDR3 nucleotides are TGCGCCAGCAGCTTGGGTTGGCGGGAGCACAATGAGCAGTTCTTC. The variable domain in full, with the rest retrieved from reference TRBV5-1 and TRBJ2-1, is KAGVTQTPRYLIKTRGQQVTLSCSPISGHRSVSWYQQTPGQGLQFLFEYFSETQRNKGNFPGRFSGRQFSNSRSEMNVSTLELGDSALYLCASSLGWREHNEQFFGPGTRLTVL.

The chain is built from TRBV13 and TRBJ2-3, with D tentatively TRBD1 (5 bases). The CDR3 loop spans 15 amino acids. Trimming pared 5 bases from V and 3 bases from J, leaving 15 bases between. The germline CDR1 and CDR2 sequences are PRHDT and FYEKMQ (reference sequence). The CDR3 DNA is TGTGCCAGCAGCCCAGGGCAGGGTCGGACAGATACGCAGTATTTT. This sequence encodes CASSPGQGRTDTQYF.

The chain joins TRBV28 to TRBJ1-4, with unresolved D. The CDR3 is made up of 17 amino acids. Trimming took off 3 bases at V and 8 bases at J, with 22 bases between the two ends. The germline V gene has CDR1 MDHEN and CDR2 SYDVKM. The CDR3: CASSLGGFWRHGEKLFF. CDR3 bases: TGTGCCAGCAGTTTGGGAGGATTCTGGCGACATGGAGAAAAACTGTTTTTT.

The V call is TRBV29-1, the J call TRBJ2-1; TRBD2 matches at 10 bases. The trim removed 4 bases at V and 0 bases at J, leaving 12 bases unmatched. The CDR3 extends over 18 amino acids. Per germline, CDR1 SQVTM and CDR2 ANQGSEA. CDR3 loop: CSVAGGLADRVSYNEQFF. CDR3 coding DNA: TGCAGCGTTGCAGGTGGACTAGCGGATAGGGTCTCCTACAATGAGCAGTTCTTC.

The CDR3 reads CASSLGQGLLDGYTF. In nucleotides, the CDR3 is TGTGCCAGCAGCTTGGGACAGGGCTTATTGGATGGCTACACCTTC. The chain uses TRBV5-4 and TRBJ1-2; 7 bases are a match to TRBD1. V was pared by 0 bases and J by 6 bases, with 8 bases of the junction left unmatched. This CDR3 contains 15 residues. Germline V gene lookup returns CDR1 SGHNT and CDR2 YYREEE (reference sequence).

V and J are TRBV19 and TRBJ2-1, with 7 positions matching TRBD2. J lost 9 bases, V lost 1 base, and 9 bases had no gene match. CDR1 is LNHDA and CDR2 is SQIVND in the germline V gene (reference sequence). This CDR3 comprises 15 residues. The DNA of the CDR3 is TGTGCCAGTAGTATAGGACTAGCCCTTTCTCTTGAGCAGTTCTTC. Residues: CASSIGLALSLEQFF.

As DNA, the CDR3 is TGTGCCAGCAGCTTTCGCGGACTAAACAATGAGCAGTTCTTC. It yields the protein CASSFRGLNNEQFF. This sequence joins TRBV11-2 and TRBJ2-1, with TRBD2 as a possible D gene (6 bases). V was cut by 3 bases and J by 5 bases, with 11 bases left in between. Germline V lookup: CDR1 SGHAT, CDR2 FQNNGV. The CDR3 runs 14 residues.

This chain uses TRBV7-2 with TRBJ2-1; TRBD1 matches at 7 bases. The length of the CDR3 is 15 residues. CDR1 SGHTA and CDR2 FQGNSA come from the germline V gene. V gave up 0 bases and J gave up 4 bases; unmatched junction bases: 3. CDR3 loop: CASSLAKTGYNEQFF. CDR3 nucleotide sequence: TGTGCCAGCAGCTTAGCGAAGACAGGGTACAATGAGCAGTTCTTC.

The CDR3 sequence: CASSIAGLAGSGNYNEQFF. The DNA for the CDR3 is TGTGCCAGTAGTATCGCTGGACTAGCGGGATCAGGGAACTACAATGAGCAGTTCTTC. This chain joins TRBV19 and TRBJ2-1; 12 bases line up with TRBD2. The V segment lost 3 bases and the J segment 3 bases; nucleotides outside the gene matches: 12. The germline gives CDR1 LNHDA, CDR2 SQIVND (reference sequence). CDR3 length: 19 residues. Variable domain in full (rest from reference TRBV19 and TRBJ2-1): DGGITQSPKYLFRKEGQNVTLSCEQNLNHDAMYWYRQDPGQGLRLIYYSQIVNDFQKGDIAEGYSVSREKKESFPLTVTSAQKNPTAFYLCASSIAGLAGSGNYNEQFFGPGTRLTVL.

V gene TRBV7-9 combines with J gene TRBJ2-7; 14 nucleotides match TRBD2. The CDR3 runs to 16 residues. The germline V gene has CDR1 SEHNR and CDR2 FQNEAQ (reference sequence). V trimming: 4 bases; J trimming: 4 bases; junction bases outside the gene matches: 6. CDR3 loop: CASSSSRTSGRYEQYF. The CDR3 DNA reads as TGTGCCAGCAGCTCCTCTAGGACTAGCGGGAGGTACGAGCAGTACTTC. The variable domain in full, completed from reference TRBV7-9 and TRBJ2-7, reads DTGVSQNPRHKITKRGQNVTFRCDPISEHNRLYWYRQTLGQGPEFLTYFQNEAQLEKSRLLSDRFSAERPKGSFSTLEIQRTEQGDSAMYLCASSSSRTSGRYEQYFGPGTRLTVT.

This clone was observed once. The chain employs TRBV27 and TRBJ2-1; TRBD2 agrees at 10 bases. Germline CDR1 is MNHEY and CDR2 is SMNVEV (reference sequence). Losses at the gene ends were 0 bases for V and 6 bases for J; bases not matched to a gene: 5. The CDR3 is made up of 16 amino acids. The DNA for the CDR3 is TGTGCCAGCAGTTTATCCCCTAGCGGGAGCCTCAATGAGCAGTTCTTC. Translated: CASSLSPSGSLNEQFF.

The chain is built from TRBV5-1 and TRBJ1-2, with D possibly being TRBD1 (5 bases). The CDR3 sequence is 15 residues long. Germline lookup yields CDR1 SGHRS and CDR2 YFSETQ. Deletions cut 4 bases from V and 1 base from J, with 14 bases between. CDR3 in amino acids: CASSDWDAHNYGYTF. As DNA, the CDR3 is TGCGCCAGCAGCGATTGGGACGCCCATAACTATGGCTACACCTTC.

The V gene is TRBV5-4, the J gene TRBJ2-4, with 12 bases identical to TRBD1. The germline V gene encodes CDR1 SGHNT and CDR2 YYREEE (reference sequence). V trimming: 4 bases; J trimming: 3 bases; junction bases outside the gene matches: 2. The CDR3 is made up of 15 amino acids. CDR3 protein: CASSGTGGGKNIQYF. As DNA, the CDR3 is TGTGCCAGCAGCGGGACAGGGGGCGGCAAAAACATTCAGTACTTC. The full variable domain, completed using reference TRBV5-4 and TRBJ2-4, is ETGVTQSPTHLIKTRGQQVTLRCSSQSGHNTVSWYQQALGQGPQFIFQYYREEENGRGNFPPRFSGLQFPNYSSELNVNALELDDSALYLCASSGTGGGKNIQYFGAGTRLSVL.

This clone came up a few times. The CDR3 bases are TGTGCCAGCAGCTTGACAGGGGCCTGGGAGACCCAGTACTTC. Translation gives CASSLTGAWETQYF. The genes are TRBV5-5 and TRBJ2-5; 7 bases match TRBD1. The CDR3 spans 14 residues. V was pared by 1 base and J by 5 bases, with 5 bases of the junction left unmatched. Germline lookup yields CDR1 SGHKS and CDR2 YYEKEE (reference sequence).

The V and J genes are TRBV9 and TRBJ2-5; TRBD1 agrees at 10 bases. CDR3 size: 15 residues. Germline-derived CDR1 and CDR2 are SGDLS and YYNGEE. J was trimmed by 3 bases and V by 4 bases; bases with no gene match: 6. The CDR3 DNA reads as TGTGCCAGCAGCTTAAAGGACAGGGGGAAAGAGACCCAGTACTTC. It specifies CASSLKDRGKETQYF.

The chain combines TRBV7-6 with TRBJ2-7, with 7 bases aligning to TRBD1. Germline CDR1 reads SGHVS; CDR2 reads FNYEAQ. This CDR3 has 15 amino acids. The V segment lost 5 bases and the J segment 5 bases; nucleotides outside the gene matches: 12. CDR3 region: CASSPTRDRNNEQYF. CDR3 nucleotides: TGTGCCAGCAGCCCGACCCGGGACAGAAATAACGAGCAGTACTTC.

This rearrangement joins TRBV25-1 to TRBJ1-1; the D is unclear. The CDR3 is 14 amino acids. Trimming removed 4 bases at V and 5 bases at J, with 14 bases between. The germline V gene has CDR1 MGHDK and CDR2 SYGVNS. The CDR3 DNA sequence: TGTGCCAGCAGTGCCGAGGACGGGAAGACTGAAGCTTTCTTT. It yields the protein CASSAEDGKTEAFF. Based on the CDR3 plus reference TRBV25-1 and TRBJ1-1, the full variable domain is EADIYQTPRYLVIGTGKKITLECSQTMGHDKMYWYQQDPGMELHLIHYSYGVNSTEKGDLSSESTVSRIRTEHFPLTLESARPSHTSQYLCASSAEDGKTEAFFGQGTRLTVV.

The chain has TRBV10-1 and TRBJ2-1; D perhaps matches TRBD2 (5 bases). Germline loops: CDR1 WNHNN, CDR2 SYGVQD (reference sequence). There are 13 residues in the CDR3. Trimming took off 5 bases at V and 10 bases at J, with 15 bases between the two ends. The CDR3 nucleotides are TGCGCCAGCAGTTCGAAATGGGGAGACGAGCAGTTCTTC. Its protein is CASSSKWGDEQFF.

The V gene is TRBV11-3, the J gene TRBJ2-3, with TRBD1 matching 9 bases. CDR3 length equals 17 residues. Germline V gene sequence: CDR1 SGHNT, CDR2 YENEEA. The junction had 8 bases not matched to a gene; V was cut back by 4 bases and J by 0 bases. CDR3 DNA: TGTGCCAGCAGCTCTAGGGCGGGACAGGGAAGCACAGATACGCAGTATTTT. Protein: CASSSRAGQGSTDTQYF.

J is TRBJ1-5 and V is TRBV5-1; D gene unclear. The germline V gene encodes CDR1 SGHRS and CDR2 YFSETQ. V was trimmed by 4 bases and J by 1 base, leaving 6 bases between them. The length of the CDR3 is 13 residues. The CDR3 DNA sequence: TGCGCCAGCAGCCCGGACAGCAATCAGCCCCAGCATTTT. It specifies CASSPDSNQPQHF. The variable domain in full, with the rest retrieved from reference TRBV5-1 and TRBJ1-5, is KAGVTQTPRYLIKTRGQQVTLSCSPISGHRSVSWYQQTPGQGLQFLFEYFSETQRNKGNFPGRFSGRQFSNSRSEMNVSTLELGDSALYLCASSPDSNQPQHFGDGTRLSIL.

V usage is TRBV28 and J usage is TRBJ2-1, with D tentatively TRBD2 (6 bases). Germline CDR1 is MDHEN and CDR2 is SYDVKM. Trimming removed 6 bases at V and 0 bases at J, with 15 bases between. The CDR3 contains 16 residues. CDR3 loop: CASSLLVGSSYNEQFF. CDR3 DNA: TGTGCCAGCAGCCTTCTTGTCGGGAGCTCCTACAATGAGCAGTTCTTC.

Worth noting for this clone: Other DNA sequences from this sample encode an identical CDR3 as well. The J gene is TRBJ2-1, the V gene TRBV7-9; 14 positions match TRBD2. The V gene's germline CDR1 is SEHNR and CDR2 FQNEAQ (reference sequence). This CDR3 comprises 17 residues. With V trimmed by 4 bases and J by 4 bases, 6 bases remained unmatched. CDR3 nucleotides: TGTGCCAGCAGCTCGGGACTAGCGGGAGCCTCGTACAATGAGCAGTTCTTC. Amino acids: CASSSGLAGASYNEQFF. The whole variable domain, remainder taken from reference TRBV7-9 and TRBJ2-1, is DTGVSQNPRHKITKRGQNVTFRCDPISEHNRLYWYRQTLGQGPEFLTYFQNEAQLEKSRLLSDRFSAERPKGSFSTLEIQRTEQGDSAMYLCASSSGLAGASYNEQFFGPGTRLTVL.

The CDR3: CASSLALAGSYNEQFF. CDR3 in DNA: TGTGCCAGCAGCTTGGCCCTCGCAGGGTCCTACAATGAGCAGTTCTTC. The chain carries TRBV5-4 and TRBJ2-1, with a tentative D call TRBD1 (5 bases). V was clipped by 0 bases and J by 1 base, with 11 bases between them. CDR1 is SGHNT, CDR2 YYREEE, per germline (reference sequence). CDR3 size: 16 residues.

The chain is built from TRBV28 and TRBJ1-1; no definite D call. The CDR3 is 13 residues long. With 1 base removed from V and 6 bases from J, the gap between germline ends came to 9 bases. CDR1 and CDR2 from the germline V gene are MDHEN and SYDVKM. The CDR3 protein is CASSLSKFAEAFF. The CDR3 DNA is TGTGCCAGCAGTTTATCCAAATTCGCTGAAGCTTTCTTT.

In DNA form, the CDR3 reads TGTGCCAGCCAGGCTAGCCGGTGGGGGCACACCGGGGAGCTGTTTTTT. As protein: CASQASRWGHTGELFF. The chain uses TRBV19 and TRBJ2-2; tentatively, D is TRBD1 (6 bases). This CDR3 comprises 16 residues. Germline V gene data show CDR1 as LNHDA and CDR2 as SQIVND (reference sequence). V gave up 9 bases and J gave up 3 bases, with 20 bases separating them. The full variable domain, rest sourced from reference TRBV19 and TRBJ2-2, is DGGITQSPKYLFRKEGQNVTLSCEQNLNHDAMYWYRQDPGQGLRLIYYSQIVNDFQKGDIAEGYSVSREKKESFPLTVTSAQKNPTAFYLCASQASRWGHTGELFFGEGSRLTVL.